This note documents a single T cell receptor beta chain sequence. This clone was seen a handful of times. Its recognized antigen is unknown. Nothing much larger sits one base from this clone, and base qualities are not available. This entry belongs to a study of CD8+ T cells in alopecia areata (dated by TCRdb to the late 2010s). For the study in its entirety: Treated patients were enrolled in an open-label pilot trial of oral tofacitinib, 5 to 10 mg twice daily, for moderate-to-severe alopecia areata. Patients stayed on tofacitinib for 6 to 18 months and then had 6 months of follow-up off drug so that delayed response and recurrence could be assessed. The SALT score, which quantifies the percentage of affected scalp surface area, was used to measure disease severity in treated patients. In both human patients and the C3H/HeJ mouse model, the study applied high-throughput TCRbeta sequencing to look at T cell clonal expansion in alopecia areata. Human TCRbeta sequencing covered scalp tissue and sorted CD4+ and CD8+ peripheral blood T cells from patchy and totalis/universalis alopecia areata patients and healthy controls. Biopsies were taken from tofacitinib-treated patients at baseline and at 4 and 24 weeks of treatment, and a later scalp biopsy was taken in several of the tofacitinib-treated patients. Clonality in the scalp was compared among normal scalp (n=4), patchy alopecia areata scalp (n=8), and alopecia totalis/universalis scalp (n=8). RNA was extracted with the PAXgene miRNA kit for fixed scalp, the miRNeasy kit for PBMCs, and the RNeasy kit for mouse skin. Amplification of TCRbeta CDR3 regions was done by immunoSEQ multiplex PCR using 35 Vbeta forward primers and 13 Jbeta reverse primers. Paper-wide results and their limitations: Tofacitinib significantly decreased scalp clonality and the number of expanded CD8+ clones among the top 100 scalp clones. Compared with normal scalp, lesional scalp, particularly in alopecia totalis/universalis, had higher clonality and more expanded CD8+ clones, which suggests antigenic drive. During tofacitinib treatment, many expanded lesional clones remained in scalp and blood, and this persistence may partly explain relapse after treatment is stopped. Shared TCR sequences between patients were less evident than in mice, which may be partly attributable to HLA diversity in the patient population. Because the treated cohort was small and had just a single nonresponder, larger studies are needed to establish links between baseline CD8+ expansion and response. Unlike mouse skin, which is dominated by gammadelta T cells, normal human skin has resident alphabeta T cells that are also sequenced, and this complicates analysis of the scalp TCR repertoire.

V sheds 1 base and J sheds 6 bases, leaving 12 bases between their ends. Taken from the germline V gene, the CDR1 and CDR2 loops are SGHVS and FQNEAQ. Including the terminal cysteine and phenylalanine, the CDR3 comprises 15 residues. Here the CDR3 DNA is all that survives: 45 bases in frame from base 1. The library was produced with the immunoSEQ multiplex PCR assay. For TCR sequencing, RNA was extracted from every sample and reverse transcribed into cDNA to serve as template. SuperScript III was used to make first-strand cDNA, primed with a 2:1 mix of oligo-dT and random hexamers. Amplification bias was assessed with a synthetic immune receptor repertoire, and residual bias was removed computationally. In the paper's pipeline: Raw reads were preprocessed for error removal, and CDR3 was defined according to IMGT conventions as running from the conserved cysteine to phenylalanine. Clonality was computed as 1 minus the Shannon entropy, with the entropy normalized by log2 of the number of productive unique TCRs. CD4 or CD8 identity of scalp clones was inferred by cross-referencing scalp TCRbeta sequences with sorted blood CD4 and CD8 repertoires. Here the immuneACCESS table is served through TCRdb, limited to in-frame sequences with V and J called. Missing clones are a known gap in these copies; in checked studies unresolved V genes cover under half, and the rest lacks a known reason. The V and J calls and clone size were taken over from that table, and D and trimming were inferred from the DNA. The sample table contains some 170,000 clones; only one count was recorded for approximately 59% of them. The ten largest make up 16% of the sample.

This specimen's treatment or condition label, per the study, means: oral pan-JAK inhibitor, 5-10 mg twice daily. Peripheral blood and lesional scalp punch biopsies were obtained from patients with alopecia areata. PBMCs were separated by density centrifugation and stained for CD3, CD4 and CD8, after which CD4+ and CD8+ T cells were sorted on a FACSAria. The receptor chain draws on TRBV7-8 and TRBJ1-4, with the D gene too uncertain to name. This clonotype was sampled from a human donor with alopecia areata. Here the sequenced sample was CD4+ T cells sorted from blood, taken around week 55, from a patient treated with tofacitinib. The nucleotides read TGTGCCAGCAGCTTAGGTGCTGCGATGTATGAAAAACTGTTTTTT. This encodes CASSLGAAMYEKLFF.